This T cell receptor (beta chain) was captured by sequencing in a study of PD-1 blockade in classical Hodgkin lymphoma. Study-wide points: Possibly reflecting disease activity or prior therapy, repertoire differences have causes that remain undefined. Complete responders showed a baseline diversity that resembled the diversity of newly diagnosed patients. CD4+ TCR diversity, unlike CD8+, rose significantly by C4D1. Reported baseline diversity: healthy donors highest, relapsed/refractory patients lowest.

Described time point: cycle 4 day 1 (C4D1), after six to seven weeks of nivolumab. After autologous stem cell transplantation all patients relapsed, and prior brentuximab vedotin exposure differed between cohorts. The method was immunoSEQ multiplex PCR; TCRdb's version includes in-frame clones alone and lacks a portion of them. The sample has roughly 90,000 clones, over 80% seen once. The germline V gene encodes CDR1 SGHAT and CDR2 FQDESV (reference sequence). This CDR3 spans 13 amino acids. Losses at the gene ends were 9 bases for V and 8 bases for J; bases not matched to a gene: 10. A note on this clone: What it binds is not known.

Sequenced material: peripheral blood mononuclear cells (PBMCs), taken before the fourth cycle of nivolumab. V gene TRBV11-1 combines with J gene TRBJ2-1; 7 bases match TRBD1. This clonotype originated in a human donor with classical Hodgkin lymphoma. The CDR3 loop is CASRPGGFDEQFF. CDR3 in DNA: TGTGCCAGTAGGCCAGGGGGATTTGATGAGCAGTTCTTC.